At least ten counts were recorded for the clone carrying this T cell receptor beta chain. This sample was taken from a study of T-cell reconstitution after alpha-beta-depleted transplantation in children. Researchers prepared the TCRbeta library using unique molecular identifiers, the study reports. TCRdb fed the PCR reads into MiXCR, producing one record per CDR3 protein. The sample contains 500,000 to 750,000 distinct CDR3 sequences, approximately 13% of which appear only once. This sequence was found in a male patient younger than 18 who had a stem cell transplant for acute myeloid leukemia, so the T cells may come from the graft donor. Sample: PBMCs, mostly from graft donor cells, taken 360 days after TCRalphabeta/CD19-depleted stem cell transplant.

CDR3 coding DNA: TGTGCCAGCAGCCCCGATAGCACAGATACGCAGTATTTT. It codes for CASSPDSTDTQYF. The chain employs TRBV18 and TRBJ2-3; D is unresolved. CDR3 length equals 13 residues. Trimming pared 8 bases from V and 0 bases from J, leaving 9 bases between. Germline V gene lookup returns CDR1 KGHSH and CDR2 LQKENI.